The source of this T cell receptor (beta chain) is a study of blood T cells in healthy people across ages. The amount of total RNA extracted per sample was at least 5.5 micrograms. This clonotype was observed a handful of times. The V end lost 5 bases, the J end lost 0 bases, and 14 bases lay between the germline ends. The CDR3 runs 16 residues. Germline CDR1 is SGHTA and CDR2 is FQGNSA. Next came a second PCR, run for about 7 to 12 cycles, which used a sample-barcoded 5' primer along with a J-beta primer mix. One entry per CDR3 protein results from TCRdb running MiXCR on the 5' RACE reads. Of 1.5 million or so distinct CDR3 sequences listed, 35% to 45% are singletons.

The clonotype comes from a woman in her late teens or twenties in good health. The specimen sequenced was blood. The chain joins TRBV7-2 to TRBJ1-3; D not certain. CDR3 sequence (DNA): TGTGCCAGCAGCGCGTCCGGCGGGAGCTCTGGAAACACCATATATTTT. Its protein is CASSASGGSSGNTIYF.